The source of this TCR beta chain is a study of T cell responses to AZD1222 COVID-19 vaccine. Sequencing used immunoSEQ multiplex PCR; TCRdb keeps in-frame clones, though not all of them. The repertoire holds over 100,000 clones, with 85% to 90% as singletons. The CDR3 length is 15 residues. CDR1 and CDR2 (germline): SGHKS, YYEKEE (reference sequence). Trimming took off 0 bases at V and 1 base at J, with 9 bases between the two ends. This chain links TRBV5-5 with TRBJ2-3; D gene uncertain. The input for sequencing was peripheral blood, taken on day 0 of AZD1222 vaccination. The TCR was taken from an adult in good health. The CDR3 loop reads CASSLVTPGTDTQYF. The CDR3 DNA follows: TGTGCCAGCAGCTTGGTGACGCCGGGCACAGATACGCAGTATTTT.